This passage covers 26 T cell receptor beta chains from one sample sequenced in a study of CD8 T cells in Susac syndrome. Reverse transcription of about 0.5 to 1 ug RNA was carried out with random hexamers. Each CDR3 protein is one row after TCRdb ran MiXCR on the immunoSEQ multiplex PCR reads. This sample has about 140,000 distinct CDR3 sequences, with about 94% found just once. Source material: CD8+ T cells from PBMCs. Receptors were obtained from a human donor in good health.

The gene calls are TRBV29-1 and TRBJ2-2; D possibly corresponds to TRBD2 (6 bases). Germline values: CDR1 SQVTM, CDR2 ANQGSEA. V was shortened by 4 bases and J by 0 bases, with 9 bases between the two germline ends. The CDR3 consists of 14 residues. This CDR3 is CSVGWTTNTGELFF. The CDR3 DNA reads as TGCAGCGTTGGTTGGACTACGAACACCGGGGAGCTGTTTTTT.

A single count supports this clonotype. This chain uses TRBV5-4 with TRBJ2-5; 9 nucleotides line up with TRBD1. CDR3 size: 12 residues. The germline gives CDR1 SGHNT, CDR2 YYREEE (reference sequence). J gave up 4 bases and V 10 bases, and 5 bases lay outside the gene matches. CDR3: CAATGGGETQYF. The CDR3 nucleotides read TGTGCCGCGACAGGGGGAGGAGAGACCCAGTACTTC.

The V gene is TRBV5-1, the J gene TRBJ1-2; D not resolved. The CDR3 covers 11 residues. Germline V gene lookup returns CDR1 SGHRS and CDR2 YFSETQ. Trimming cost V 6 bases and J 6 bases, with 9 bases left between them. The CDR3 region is CASTLGDGYTF. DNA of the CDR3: TGCGCCAGCACCCTTGGAGATGGCTACACCTTC.

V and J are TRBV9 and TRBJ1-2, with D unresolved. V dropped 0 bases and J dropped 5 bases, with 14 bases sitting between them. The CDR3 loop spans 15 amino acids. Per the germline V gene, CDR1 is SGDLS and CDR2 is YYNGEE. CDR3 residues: CASSVADYSRYGYTF. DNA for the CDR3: TGTGCCAGCAGCGTAGCCGACTACTCTCGGTATGGCTACACCTTC.

CDR3 DNA sequence: TGTGCCAGTTGCAGGGGGACCTACGAGCAGTACTTC. Translation: CASCRGTYEQYF. The rearrangement uses TRBV12-3 or TRBV12-4 and TRBJ2-7, with 7 bases lining up with TRBD1. CDR3 length equals 12 residues. The V and J ends lost 9 bases and 2 bases, in that order; junction bases with no gene match: 4.

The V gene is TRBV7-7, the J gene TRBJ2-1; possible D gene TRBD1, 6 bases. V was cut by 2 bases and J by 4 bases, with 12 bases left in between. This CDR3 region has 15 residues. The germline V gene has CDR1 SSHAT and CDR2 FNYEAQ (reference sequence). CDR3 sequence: CASSLKQGTYNEQFF. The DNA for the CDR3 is TGTGCCAGCAGCTTAAAACAGGGAACATACAATGAGCAGTTCTTC.

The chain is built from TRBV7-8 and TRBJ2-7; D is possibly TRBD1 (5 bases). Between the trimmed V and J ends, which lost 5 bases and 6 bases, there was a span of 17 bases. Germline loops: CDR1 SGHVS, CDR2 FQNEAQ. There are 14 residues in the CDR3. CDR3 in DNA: TGTGCCAGCAGCCCGAAGACAGACCTGGGCGAGCAGTACTTC. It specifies CASSPKTDLGEQYF.

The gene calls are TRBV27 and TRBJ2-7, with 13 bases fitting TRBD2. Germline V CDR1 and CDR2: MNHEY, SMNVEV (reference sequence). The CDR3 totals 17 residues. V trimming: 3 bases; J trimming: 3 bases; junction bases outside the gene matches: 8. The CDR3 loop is CASSLNPGLAGYYEQYF. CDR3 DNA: TGTGCCAGCAGTTTGAACCCGGGACTAGCGGGGTACTACGAGCAGTACTTC.

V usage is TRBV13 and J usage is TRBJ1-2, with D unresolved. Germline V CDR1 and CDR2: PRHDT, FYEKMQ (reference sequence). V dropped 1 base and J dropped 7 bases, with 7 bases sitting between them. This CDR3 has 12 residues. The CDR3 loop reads CASSLEGRGYTF. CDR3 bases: TGTGCCAGCAGCTTAGAGGGCCGTGGCTACACCTTC.

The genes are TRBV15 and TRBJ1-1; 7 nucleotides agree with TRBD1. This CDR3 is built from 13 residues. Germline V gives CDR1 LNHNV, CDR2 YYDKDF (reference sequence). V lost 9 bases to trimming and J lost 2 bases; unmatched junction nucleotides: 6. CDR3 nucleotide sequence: TGTGCCACTAAGGACAGGTTCAACACTGAAGCTTTCTTT. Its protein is CATKDRFNTEAFF.

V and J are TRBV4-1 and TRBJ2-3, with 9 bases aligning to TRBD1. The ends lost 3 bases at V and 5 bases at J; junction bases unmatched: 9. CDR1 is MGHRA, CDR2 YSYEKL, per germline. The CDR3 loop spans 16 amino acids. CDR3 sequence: CASSHFPQGALDTQYF. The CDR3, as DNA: TGCGCCAGCAGCCACTTCCCACAGGGGGCCCTAGATACGCAGTATTTT.

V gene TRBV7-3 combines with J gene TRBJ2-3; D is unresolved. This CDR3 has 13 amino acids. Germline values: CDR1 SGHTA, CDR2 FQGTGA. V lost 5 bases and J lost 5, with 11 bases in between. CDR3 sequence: CASSPSPGDTQYF. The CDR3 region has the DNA TGTGCCAGCAGCCCGTCCCCGGGAGATACGCAGTATTTT. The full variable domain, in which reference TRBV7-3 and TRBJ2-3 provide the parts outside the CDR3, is GAGVSQTPSNKVTEKGKYVELRCDPISGHTALYWYRQSLGQGPEFLIYFQGTGAADDSGLPNDRFFAVRPEGSVSTLKIQRTERGDSAVYLCASSPSPGDTQYFGPGTRLTVL.

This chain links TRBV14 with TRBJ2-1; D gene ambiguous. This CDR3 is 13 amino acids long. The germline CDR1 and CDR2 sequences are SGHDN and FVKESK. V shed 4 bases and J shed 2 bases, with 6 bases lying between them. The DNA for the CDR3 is TGTGCCAGCAGCCCGGCGCCCTACAATGAGCAGTTCTTC. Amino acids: CASSPAPYNEQFF.

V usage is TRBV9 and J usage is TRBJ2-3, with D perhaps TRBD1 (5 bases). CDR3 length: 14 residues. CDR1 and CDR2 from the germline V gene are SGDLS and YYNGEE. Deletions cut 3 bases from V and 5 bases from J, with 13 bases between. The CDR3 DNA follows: TGTGCCAGCAGCGGGGGCGCCCAGGGAGATACGCAGTATTTT. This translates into CASSGGAQGDTQYF.

The CDR3 is CASRGGHPTYEQYF. The CDR3 DNA reads TGTGCCAGCCGGGGCGGGCACCCTACCTACGAGCAGTACTTC. The J gene is TRBJ2-1, the V gene TRBV2; D is possibly TRBD1 or TRBD2 (5 bases each). The DNA end lines up better with TRBJ2-7; the J call may be wrong. The CDR3 has 14 amino acids. The germline V gene has CDR1 SNHLY and CDR2 FYNNEI.

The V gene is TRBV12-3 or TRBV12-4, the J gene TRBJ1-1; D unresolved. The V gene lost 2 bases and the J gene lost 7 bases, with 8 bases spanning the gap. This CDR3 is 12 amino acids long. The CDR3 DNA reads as TGTGCCAGCAGTTTACTTACGGATGAAGCTTTCTTT. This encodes CASSLLTDEAFF.

CDR3 sequence (DNA): TGCAGTGCTAGAGACCCGCTAGCGGACCCCTACGAGCAGTACTTC. This gives the protein CSARDPLADPYEQYF. This sequence joins TRBV20-1 and TRBJ2-7; 7 positions match TRBD2. The trim removed 0 bases at V and 2 bases at J, leaving 7 bases unmatched. This CDR3 is built from 15 residues. Germline V gene data show CDR1 as DFQATT and CDR2 as SNEGSKA (reference sequence).

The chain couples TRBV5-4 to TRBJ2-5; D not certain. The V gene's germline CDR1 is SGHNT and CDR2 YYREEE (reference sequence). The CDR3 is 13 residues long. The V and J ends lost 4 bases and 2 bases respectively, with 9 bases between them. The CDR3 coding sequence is TGTGCCAGCAGCCCACGCCCACAAGAGACCCAGTACTTC. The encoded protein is CASSPRPQETQYF.

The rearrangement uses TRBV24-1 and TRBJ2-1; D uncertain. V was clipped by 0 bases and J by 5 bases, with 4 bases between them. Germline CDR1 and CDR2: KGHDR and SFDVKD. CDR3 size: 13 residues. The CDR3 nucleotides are TGTGCCACCAGTGATTTGATGCACAATGAGCAGTTCTTC. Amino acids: CATSDLMHNEQFF.

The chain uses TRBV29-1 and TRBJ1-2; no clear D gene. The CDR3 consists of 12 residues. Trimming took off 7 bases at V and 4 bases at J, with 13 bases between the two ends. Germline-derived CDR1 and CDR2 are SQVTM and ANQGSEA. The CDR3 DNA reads TGCAGCGCCGCCGATAGCCTCTATGGCTACACCTTC. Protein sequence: CSAADSLYGYTF. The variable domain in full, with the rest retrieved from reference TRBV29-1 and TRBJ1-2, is SAVISQKPSRDICQRGTSLTIQCQVDSQVTMMFWYRQQPGQSLTLIATANQGSEATYESGFVIDKFPISRPNLTFSTLTVSNMSPEDSSIYLCSAADSLYGYTFGSGTRLTVV.

CDR3 bases: TGTGCCAGCAGTGGGCGGGCAGATACGCAGTATTTT. This translates into CASSGRADTQYF. The chain uses TRBV27 and TRBJ2-3, with a possible D match to TRBD2 (5 bases). There are 12 residues in the CDR3. V lost 5 bases to trimming and J lost 4 bases, with 7 bases between them. Germline V gives CDR1 MNHEY, CDR2 SMNVEV (reference sequence).

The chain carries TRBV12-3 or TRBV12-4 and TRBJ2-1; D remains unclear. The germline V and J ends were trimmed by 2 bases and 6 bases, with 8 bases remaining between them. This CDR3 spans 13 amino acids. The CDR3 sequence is CASSLSQINEQFF. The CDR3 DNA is TGTGCCAGCAGTTTAAGCCAAATCAATGAGCAGTTCTTC.

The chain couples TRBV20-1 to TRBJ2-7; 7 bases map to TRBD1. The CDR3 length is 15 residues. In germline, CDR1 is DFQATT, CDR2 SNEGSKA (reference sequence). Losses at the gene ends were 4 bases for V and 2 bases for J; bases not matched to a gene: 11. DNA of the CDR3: TGCAGTGCTAACTCCGGACAGGCCAATCCCTACGAGCAGTACTTC. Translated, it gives CSANSGQANPYEQYF.

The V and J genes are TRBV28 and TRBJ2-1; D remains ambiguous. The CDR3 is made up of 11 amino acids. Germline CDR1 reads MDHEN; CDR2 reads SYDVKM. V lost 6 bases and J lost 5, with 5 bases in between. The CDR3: CASSRNNEQFF. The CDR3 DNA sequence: TGTGCCAGCAGCCGAAACAATGAGCAGTTCTTC.

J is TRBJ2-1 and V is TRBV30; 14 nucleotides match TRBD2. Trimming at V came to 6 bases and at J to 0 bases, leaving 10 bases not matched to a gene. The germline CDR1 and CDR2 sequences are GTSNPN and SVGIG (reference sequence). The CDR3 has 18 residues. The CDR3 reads CACKPGLAGAPSYNEQFF. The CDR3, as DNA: TGTGCCTGTAAACCGGGACTAGCGGGAGCCCCCTCCTACAATGAGCAGTTCTTC.

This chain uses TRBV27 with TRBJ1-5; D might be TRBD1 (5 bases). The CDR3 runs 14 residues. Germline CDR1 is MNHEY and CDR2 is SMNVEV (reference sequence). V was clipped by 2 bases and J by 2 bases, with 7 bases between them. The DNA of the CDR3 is TGTGCCAGCAGTTTAATGGGGGGCAATCAGCCCCAGCATTTT. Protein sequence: CASSLMGGNQPQHF.